This T cell receptor beta chain came from a study of blood T cell repertoires in COVID-19. Study context: From T cells, B-cell-depleted T cells, or PBMCs came the material, which was cDNA or gDNA.

Study processing details: From reference gene primer amplification, estimates of nucleated cell counts were derived. Libraries were prepared by immunoSEQ multiplex PCR; TCRdb keeps only in-frame clonotypes and omits some of them. That table is the source of V, J and clone size, and D and trimming were worked out from the DNA. This table has 40,000 or so clones, 89% appearing once. The sequenced sample was peripheral blood. The receptor was isolated from a human donor in a cohort sampled during active COVID-19.

This chain's CDR3 is CASSQEVQDYGYTF. DNA for the CDR3: TGTGCCAGCAGCCAAGAGGTACAGGACTATGGCTACACCTTC. The chain employs TRBV4-2 and TRBJ1-2; a weak D match, TRBD1 (5 bases). Trimming left V 0 bases short and J 3 bases short, with 8 bases between. The germline V gene has CDR1 LGHNA and CDR2 YNFKEQ. CDR3 length: 14 amino acids.